Listed here are 8 T cell receptor beta chains from one sample, sequenced in a study of T cells after yellow fever vaccination. TCRdb re-derived calls from the 5' RACE reads in MiXCR, one entry per CDR3 protein. Here the sample spans just under 600,000 distinct CDR3 sequences, approximately 13% being singletons. Sequencing used PBMCs, obtained on the day of the yellow fever booster vaccination. These receptors all come from a young man who received the YFV17D yellow fever vaccine.

V gene TRBV7-9 combines with J gene TRBJ2-2; no clear D. V was clipped by 5 bases and J by 9 bases, with 13 bases between them. The CDR3 contains 13 residues. Germline V gene sequence: CDR1 SEHNR, CDR2 FQNEAQ (reference sequence). CDR3 nucleotide sequence: TGTGCCAGCAGCCTTCGTGGCCCCCGGGAGCTGTTTTTT. Amino acid sequence: CASSLRGPRELFF.

The rearrangement joins TRBV7-3 to TRBJ2-3; D gene uncertain. V lost 8 bases to trimming and J lost 7 bases, with 4 bases between them. The CDR3 is 9 amino acids. Per the germline V gene, CDR1 is SGHTA and CDR2 is FQGTGA. Here the CDR3 reads CASGNTQYF. The CDR3 DNA sequence: TGTGCCAGCGGAAATACGCAGTATTTT.

To note about this clonotype: A read error may produce the germline difference seen at one junction end. V usage is TRBV20-1 and J usage is TRBJ2-7, with TRBD2 matching over 7 bases. From germline, CDR1 is DFQATT and CDR2 SNEGSKA (reference sequence). The CDR3 is 16 amino acids. The CDR3 DNA reads as TGCAGTGCTAGAGGAGGTCCTAGCGGCTTAGATGGCGAGCGGTACTTC. Amino acids: CSARGGPSGLDGERYF.

V gene TRBV7-2 combines with J gene TRBJ2-3; 7 nucleotides line up with TRBD2. Germline V gene lookup returns CDR1 SGHTA and CDR2 FQGNSA. Losses at the gene ends were 8 bases for V and 0 bases for J; bases not matched to a gene: 5. The CDR3 totals 14 residues. CDR3 region: CASQRGGSTDTQYF. Here the CDR3 DNA reads TGTGCCAGCCAAAGGGGAGGGAGCACAGATACGCAGTATTTT.

This clonotype was picked up a small number of times. The CDR3, as DNA: TGCGCCAGCAGCTCTGGAGTATTGGGACTAGCAGACAATGAGCAGTTCTTC. This codes for CASSSGVLGLADNEQFF. This rearrangement joins TRBV5-1 to TRBJ2-1; 9 bases are a match to TRBD2. The germline gives CDR1 SGHRS, CDR2 YFSETQ. The CDR3 totals 17 residues. The trim removed 3 bases at V and 5 bases at J, leaving 12 bases unmatched.

The chain combines TRBV20-1 with TRBJ2-1; 11 positions agree with TRBD2. The trim removed 3 bases at V and 7 bases at J, leaving 8 bases unmatched. The CDR3 contains 15 residues. The germline CDR1 and CDR2 sequences are DFQATT and SNEGSKA (reference sequence). Written as DNA, the CDR3 is TGCAGTGCTAGTTATAGCGGGAGGGCCGTAAATGAGCAGTTCTTC. Its translation: CSASYSGRAVNEQFF.

This chain uses TRBV14 with TRBJ2-1; possibly TRBD2 for D (6 bases). Germline V lookup: CDR1 SGHDN, CDR2 FVKESK. CDR3 length: 11 amino acids. V lost 8 bases and J 6 bases, leaving 8 bases between the germline ends. CDR3 DNA sequence: TGTGCCAGCGCGGGGTTCAATGAGCAGTTCTTC. Protein: CASAGFNEQFF.

CDR3 amino acids: CASSPGQAGSQYF. The CDR3 DNA is TGTGCCAGTAGCCCCGGACAGGCAGGTTCCCAGTACTTC. The J gene is TRBJ2-5, the V gene TRBV19, with TRBD1 matching 7 bases. This CDR3 region has 13 residues. The germline V gene has CDR1 LNHDA and CDR2 SQIVND (reference sequence). With 6 bases clipped from V and 9 bases from J, the junction kept 10 bases outside the gene matches.